These 9 T cell receptor beta chains were sequenced from one sample in a study of cytomegalovirus exposure and HLA in healthy donors. Vbeta (60) and Jbeta (13) primers were used in the PCR. Assay used: immunoSEQ multiplex PCR; TCRdb lists only in-frame clones, some missing. This table has about 200,000 clones, roughly four fifths appearing once. The sequencing sample was made of PBMCs. The receptor source for this set is a girl aged 5 to 17 in good health and CMV-seronegative.

The rearrangement links TRBV5-1 to TRBJ2-2, with D perhaps matching TRBD1 (5 bases). This CDR3 spans 13 amino acids. The germline gives CDR1 SGHRS, CDR2 YFSETQ. Trimming shortened V by 4 bases and J by 1 base, and 5 bases separated the two germline ends. Written as DNA, the CDR3 is TGCGCCAGCAGCGGACAGAACACCGGGGAGCTGTTTTTT. Translated: CASSGQNTGELFF.

This clone appeared once. The V call is TRBV27, the J call TRBJ2-3; D uncertain. Germline CDR1 is MNHEY and CDR2 is SMNVEV (reference sequence). The V end lost 6 bases, the J end lost 2 bases, and 9 bases lay between the germline ends. The CDR3 spans 13 residues. CDR3: CASRRAYTDTQYF. The CDR3, as DNA: TGTGCCAGCAGGAGAGCGTACACAGATACGCAGTATTTT.

The rearrangement joins TRBV7-3 to TRBJ2-5; 8 bases fit TRBD2. The CDR3 is made up of 16 amino acids. V shed 1 base and J 4 bases; nucleotides not matched to a gene: 8. CDR1 is SGHTA and CDR2 is FQGTGA in the germline V gene. For the CDR3, the DNA is TGTGCCAGCAGCTTAAACCCAGCGGGGGTAGGAGAGACCCAGTACTTC. It encodes CASSLNPAGVGETQYF.

In nucleotides, the CDR3 is TGTGCCTGGAGCGTAAGAACAGGGTTGGGGGCTTTCTTT. Protein: CAWSVRTGLGAFF. The chain joins TRBV30 to TRBJ1-1; D perhaps matches TRBD1 (6 bases). Germline CDR1 is GTSNPN and CDR2 is SVGIG (reference sequence). V gave up 3 bases and J gave up 11 bases, with 19 bases separating them. The CDR3 is 13 amino acids.

V and J are TRBV19 and TRBJ1-5; 9 bases map to TRBD1. This CDR3 region has 14 residues. Trimming removed 6 bases from V and 2 bases from J; junction bases left unmatched: 2. In germline, CDR1 is LNHDA, CDR2 SQIVND (reference sequence). Here the CDR3 reads CASRGQGRNQPQHF. CDR3 nucleotide sequence: TGTGCCAGTAGGGGACAGGGCCGCAATCAGCCCCAGCATTTT.

CDR3 sequence reads: CATPTGNSNQPQHF. CDR3 coding DNA: TGTGCCACCCCGACAGGGAATAGCAATCAGCCCCAGCATTTT. The chain combines TRBV25-1 with TRBJ1-5; 7 bases map to TRBD1. V was pared by 10 bases and J by 0 bases, with 6 bases of the junction left unmatched. In germline, CDR1 is MGHDK, CDR2 SYGVNS. This CDR3 region has 14 residues.

J is TRBJ2-3 and V is TRBV7-6; TRBD1 matches at 10 bases. The V gene's germline CDR1 is SGHVS and CDR2 FNYEAQ. Losses at the gene ends were 5 bases for V and 3 bases for J; bases not matched to a gene: 8. The CDR3 spans 16 residues. CDR3 loop: CASSMGTGDRTDTQYF. CDR3 in DNA: TGTGCCAGCAGCATGGGGACAGGGGATCGAACAGATACGCAGTATTTT.

The chain employs TRBV6-1 and TRBJ2-1; possible D gene TRBD1, 6 bases. Trimming cost V 6 bases and J 6 bases, with 12 bases left between them. The V gene's germline CDR1 is MNHNS and CDR2 SASEGT. The CDR3 loop spans 13 amino acids. CDR3 loop: CASRLGGINEQFF. CDR3 DNA sequence: TGTGCCAGCAGATTAGGGGGTATCAATGAGCAGTTCTTC.

This chain links TRBV2 with TRBJ2-7; 11 bases are a match to TRBD1. The CDR3 covers 14 residues. CDR1 SNHLY and CDR2 FYNNEI come from the germline V gene. Trimming removed 8 bases from V and 4 bases from J; junction bases left unmatched: 7. The CDR3 here is CASGKDRGPYEQYF. DNA of the CDR3: TGTGCCAGCGGCAAGGACAGGGGGCCTTACGAGCAGTACTTC.